This entry is about one TCR beta chain. As yet, its antigen is unknown. These data originate in a study of blood T cells in healthy people across ages. Study-wide results and caveats: Observed TCR beta diversity per million T cells went down as age went up. This fall followed a roughly linear course with age. Fewer expanded clones and more diversity marked long-lived versus aged donors.

A J-beta primer mix and a sample-barcoded 5' primer were used in a second PCR of roughly 6 to 11 cycles. TCRdb reprocessed the 5' RACE reads with MiXCR, giving one entry per CDR3 protein. Here the sample spans about 580,000 distinct CDR3 sequences, 40% to 55% being singletons. CDR3 length: 15 amino acids. CDR1 and CDR2 from the germline V gene are SGDLS and YYNGEE. V dropped 4 bases and J dropped 9 bases, with 21 bases sitting between them. Every sample had a minimum of 7 million PBMCs isolated. At least 5 micrograms of total RNA were extracted per sample. This receptor was taken from an elderly man in good health. V is TRBV9 and J is TRBJ2-3, with TRBD1 as a possible D gene (6 bases). The sample was blood. CDR3 in amino acids: CASSPLTGTVGTQYF. CDR3 in DNA: TGTGCCAGCAGCCCCCTCACAGGGACGGTCGGGACGCAGTATTTT.